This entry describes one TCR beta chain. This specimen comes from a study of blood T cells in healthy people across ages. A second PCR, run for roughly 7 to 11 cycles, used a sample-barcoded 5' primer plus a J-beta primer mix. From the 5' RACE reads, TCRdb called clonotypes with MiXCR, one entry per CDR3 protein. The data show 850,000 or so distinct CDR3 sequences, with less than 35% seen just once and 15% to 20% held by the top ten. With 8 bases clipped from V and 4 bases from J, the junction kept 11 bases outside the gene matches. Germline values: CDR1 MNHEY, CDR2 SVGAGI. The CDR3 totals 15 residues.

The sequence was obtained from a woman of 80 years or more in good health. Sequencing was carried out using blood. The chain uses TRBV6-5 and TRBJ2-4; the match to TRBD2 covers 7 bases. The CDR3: CASRPISGGKNIQYF. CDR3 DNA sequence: TGTGCCAGCCGTCCCATCTCCGGGGGGAAAAACATTCAGTACTTC.